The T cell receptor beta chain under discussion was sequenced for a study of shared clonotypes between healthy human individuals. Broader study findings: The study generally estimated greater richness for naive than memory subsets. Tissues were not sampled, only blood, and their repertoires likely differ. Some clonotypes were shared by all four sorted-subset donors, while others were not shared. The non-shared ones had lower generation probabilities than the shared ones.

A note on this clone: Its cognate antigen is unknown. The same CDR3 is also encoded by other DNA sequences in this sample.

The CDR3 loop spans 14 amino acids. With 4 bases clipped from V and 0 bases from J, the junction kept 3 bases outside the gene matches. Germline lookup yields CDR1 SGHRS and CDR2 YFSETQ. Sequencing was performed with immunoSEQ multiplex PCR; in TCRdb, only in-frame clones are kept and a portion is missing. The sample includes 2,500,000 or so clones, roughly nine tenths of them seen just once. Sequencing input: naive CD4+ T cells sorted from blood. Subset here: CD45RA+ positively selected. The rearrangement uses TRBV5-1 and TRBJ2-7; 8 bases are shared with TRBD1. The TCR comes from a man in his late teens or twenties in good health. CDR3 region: CASSLTGASYEQYF. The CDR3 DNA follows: TGCGCCAGCAGCCTGACAGGGGCCTCCTACGAGCAGTACTTC. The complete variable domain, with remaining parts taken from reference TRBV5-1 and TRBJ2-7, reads KAGVTQTPRYLIKTRGQQVTLSCSPISGHRSVSWYQQTPGQGLQFLFEYFSETQRNKGNFPGRFSGRQFSNSRSEMNVSTLELGDSALYLCASSLTGASYEQYFGPGTRLTVT.